The next 19 T cell receptor beta chains were all read from a single sample in a study of blood T cells in healthy people across ages (dated by TCRdb to between 2014 and 2017). Library method: 5' RACE. TCRdb names Illumina HiSeq 2500 as the instrument used. A second about 7 to 12 cycle PCR used a sample-barcoded 5' primer and a J-beta primer mix. TCRdb redid the processing of the public reads, applying fastp at Q25 and MiXCR, and retained in-frame beta chains. Merged by CDR3 protein, the rows form single entries marked with the most common genes and DNA. This sample is represented by 910,000 or so distinct CDR3 sequences; approximately 50% of them were singletons. The leading ten clones occupy 20% to 25% of the sample. Material: blood. Receptor source: a woman aged 55-70 years in good health.

This clonotype occurred a few times. The genes are TRBV7-9 and TRBJ2-1; D possibly corresponds to TRBD1 (5 bases). The end of the DNA aligns better with TRBJ2-7, so the J call may be wrong. There are 15 residues in the CDR3. Germline CDR1 reads SEHNR; CDR2 reads FQNEAQ (reference sequence). CDR3 nucleotide sequence: TGTGCCAGCAGCCCTCCAGGGCCATCCTACAATGAGCAGTACTTC. It codes for CASSPPGPSYNEQYF.

The genes are TRBV27 and TRBJ1-5, with D hard to call. The CDR3 consists of 9 residues. Germline V gene data show CDR1 as MNHEY and CDR2 as SMNVEV (reference sequence). The DNA for the CDR3 is TGTCCACCCAATCAGCCCCAGCATTTT. This codes for CPPNQPQHF.

This clonotype was detected a few times. The rearrangement joins TRBV4-1 to TRBJ2-7; D is tentatively TRBD1 or TRBD2 (5 bases each). Germline loops: CDR1 MGHRA, CDR2 YSYEKL. The V end was cut by 0 bases, the J end by 2 bases, with 14 bases between. The CDR3 consists of 16 residues. CDR3 protein: CASSQENGAFPYEQYF. The CDR3 DNA is TGCGCCAGCAGCCAAGAAAACGGGGCGTTCCCCTACGAGCAGTACTTC.

The genes are TRBV20-1 and TRBJ2-1; no definite D call. V was pared by 0 bases and J by 10 bases, with 13 bases between. CDR1 is DFQATT and CDR2 is SNEGSKA in the germline V gene (reference sequence). The CDR3 has 13 amino acids. CDR3 coding DNA: TGCAGTGCTAGAGATTGGGTGGCAGGAGAGCAGTTCTTC. This translates into CSARDWVAGEQFF.

This chain uses TRBV10-3 with TRBJ2-1, with 12 bases matching TRBD2. Germline V gene lookup returns CDR1 ENHRY and CDR2 SYGVKD. The CDR3 extends over 16 amino acids. V trimming: 5 bases; J trimming: 6 bases; junction bases outside the gene matches: 8. The CDR3 nucleotides are TGTGCCATCAGTTCGACTAGCGGGAGCCTCTCCAATGAGCAGTTCTTC. Translated: CAISSTSGSLSNEQFF.

The CDR3: CASQGLWGTDTQYF. CDR3 in DNA: TGTGCCAGTCAAGGTCTCTGGGGAACAGATACGCAGTATTTT. The chain recombines TRBV12-3 or TRBV12-4 with TRBJ2-3; D unresolved. With 9 bases removed from V and 3 bases from J, the gap between germline ends came to 16 bases. The CDR3 runs 14 residues.

This chain uses TRBV5-1 with TRBJ2-3; maybe TRBD2 (6 bases). The CDR3 is 16 amino acids. With 0 bases removed from V and 1 base from J, the gap between germline ends came to 12 bases. Germline CDR1 is SGHRS and CDR2 is YFSETQ. CDR3 sequence (DNA): TGCGCCAGCAGCTTGGCCGGGCGGGGTCGCACAGATACGCAGTATTTT. It codes for CASSLAGRGRTDTQYF.

J is TRBJ2-1 and V is TRBV7-2; D is undetermined. The CDR3 is 14 amino acids. Germline-derived CDR1 and CDR2 are SGHTA and FQGNSA. The ends were cut back, 5 bases at V and 0 bases at J, with 8 bases in the middle. CDR3 in DNA: TGTGCCAGCAGCCGCGAGTACTCCTACAATGAGCAGTTCTTC. Translating gives CASSREYSYNEQFF.

As for this clonotype: A read error is possible here, since a much larger clone lies one base away. This sequence joins TRBV4-1 and TRBJ1-4; D is undetermined. This CDR3 is built from 18 residues. Germline V gives CDR1 MGHRA, CDR2 YSYEKL. Trimming pared 1 base from V and 0 bases from J, leaving 15 bases between. The CDR3 nucleotides are TGCGCCAGCAGCCAAGTTCCCCGGACCTTGGCAACTAATGAAAAACTGTTTTTT. Its translation is CASSQVPRTLATNEKLFF.

This chain joins TRBV4-2 and TRBJ2-7; tentative D call: TRBD1 (7 bases). The CDR3 is 15 amino acids. The germline V gene encodes CDR1 LGHNA and CDR2 YNFKEQ. V dropped 3 bases and J dropped 6 bases, with 18 bases sitting between them. CDR3 amino acids: CASSHQGGRTGEQYF. CDR3 sequence (DNA): TGTGCCAGCAGCCATCAGGGGGGTCGGACCGGCGAGCAGTACTTC.

The J gene is TRBJ2-1, the V gene TRBV29-1, with 7 bases aligning to TRBD2. The germline V gene encodes CDR1 SQVTM and CDR2 ANQGSEA. The CDR3 totals 14 residues. V trimming: 4 bases; J trimming: 6 bases; junction bases outside the gene matches: 9. The CDR3: CSVGNAGVSNEQFF. The CDR3 coding sequence is TGCAGCGTTGGAAACGCGGGAGTCTCCAATGAGCAGTTCTTC.

The V call is TRBV4-1, the J call TRBJ2-6, with TRBD2 matching over 10 bases. There are 19 residues in the CDR3. CDR1 is MGHRA and CDR2 is YSYEKL in the germline V gene. After removal of 3 bases from V and 0 bases from J, the junction contained 8 bases not matched to a gene. In DNA, the CDR3 is TGCGCCAGCAGCCACATAGGACTAGCGGATATCTCTGGGGCCAACGTCCTGACTTTC. Encoded protein: CASSHIGLADISGANVLTF.

The chain joins TRBV15 to TRBJ2-7; 7 bases line up with TRBD2. Germline CDR1 reads LNHNV; CDR2 reads YYDKDF (reference sequence). After removal of 0 bases from V and 0 bases from J, the junction contained 2 bases not matched to a gene. This CDR3 spans 15 amino acids. CDR3 loop: CATSRESGISYEQYF. DNA of the CDR3: TGTGCCACCAGCAGAGAGAGCGGGATCTCCTACGAGCAGTACTTC.

This sequence joins TRBV12-3 or TRBV12-4 and TRBJ1-2; the D is unclear. V shed 10 bases and J shed 4 bases, with 10 bases lying between them. The CDR3 is 11 amino acids. CDR3 loop: CAIGWGYGYTF. DNA of the CDR3: TGTGCCATCGGGTGGGGCTATGGCTACACCTTC.

This clonotype has at least ten counts. The V and J genes are TRBV6-5 and TRBJ1-2, with a tentative D call TRBD1 (6 bases). Deletions cut 8 bases from V and 4 bases from J, with 11 bases between. Germline values: CDR1 MNHEY, CDR2 SVGAGI. CDR3 length: 12 residues. The CDR3 sequence: CASGGPLYGYTF. The CDR3 region has the DNA TGTGCCAGCGGGGGCCCTCTCTATGGCTACACCTTC.

V usage is TRBV18 and J usage is TRBJ2-7; a weak D match, TRBD1 (5 bases). The J call may be in error: the DNA end matches TRBJ2-4 better. CDR1 and CDR2 (germline): KGHSH, LQKENI. The CDR3 is made up of 14 amino acids. CDR3 coding DNA: TGTGCCAGCTCACCAGAGACAGCAGATAACATTCAGTACTTC. It is translated as CASSPETADNIQYF.

The chain combines TRBV20-1 with TRBJ2-3; 7 bases agree with TRBD2. There are 13 residues in the CDR3. Germline loops: CDR1 DFQATT, CDR2 SNEGSKA (reference sequence). The trim removed 5 bases at V and 1 base at J, leaving 3 bases unmatched. DNA of the CDR3: TGCAGTGCTTTTCGGGGGGGCACAGATACGCAGTATTTT. This encodes CSAFRGGTDTQYF.

The table lists this clonotype with a count of one. The CDR3 bases are TGCAGTGCTTCCTCGACTGCAACCGGGAGCACAGATACGCAGTATTTT. Translated: CSASSTATGSTDTQYF. The J gene is TRBJ2-3, the V gene TRBV20-1; unclear D gene. The CDR3 covers 16 residues. Germline V CDR1 and CDR2: DFQATT, SNEGSKA (reference sequence). V was cut by 5 bases and J by 0 bases, with 18 bases left in between.

The rearrangement links TRBV20-1 to TRBJ1-6, with a possible D match to TRBD1 (5 bases). Trimming took 5 bases from V and 7 from J, leaving 15 bases between them. The CDR3 consists of 14 residues. Germline assignment: CDR1 DFQATT and CDR2 SNEGSKA (reference sequence). The CDR3 protein is CSARVGTRNSPLHF. CDR3 DNA: TGCAGTGCTCGGGTCGGGACCCGGAATTCACCCCTCCACTTT.